The clone carrying this T cell receptor (beta chain) was found once. No antigen is known for it. The repertoire was sequenced with immunoSEQ multiplex PCR; TCRdb's copy has only in-frame clones and lacks some. The data hold 200,000 to 250,000 clones, with roughly 83% observed a single time. The CDR3 extends over 15 amino acids. With 0 bases removed from V and 2 bases from J, the gap between germline ends came to 9 bases. Germline assignment: CDR1 MNHEY and CDR2 SVGAGI. The record originates from a study of cytomegalovirus exposure and HLA in healthy donors. Study-level findings and limits: A few CMV-associated chains proved CMV antigen-specific in vitro.

This chain joins TRBV6-5 and TRBJ2-3, with D perhaps given as TRBD1 or TRBD2 (6 bases each). Source material: PBMCs. This TCR was sampled from a woman in her 30s in good health and CMV-seropositive. CDR3 sequence (DNA): TGTGCCAGCAGTTACTCCACGGGGGCCACAGATACGCAGTATTTT. Translation: CASSYSTGATDTQYF.